This T cell receptor beta chain was recovered during a study of blood T cell repertoires in COVID-19. From germline, CDR1 is SEHNR and CDR2 FQNEAQ (reference sequence). The germline V and J ends were trimmed by 4 bases and 0 bases, with 13 bases remaining between them. The CDR3 is 16 residues long. Profiling relied on immunoSEQ multiplex PCR, and the TCRdb table lists in-frame clones only, not all of them. This sample yields under 500,000 clones, of which roughly 89% are seen a single time; about 4.3% belongs to the top ten. The sequencing sample was made of peripheral blood. The receptor comes from a woman aged 25 to 39 with acute or convalescent COVID-19. This rearrangement joins TRBV7-9 to TRBJ1-3; D is unclear. The CDR3 loop reads CASSSGAAPSGNTIYF. DNA for the CDR3: TGTGCCAGCAGCTCAGGAGCGGCCCCCTCTGGAAACACCATATATTTT.